This T cell receptor (beta chain) originates from a study of Ad26.COV2.S vaccination and SARS-CoV-2 variants (TCRdb year 2021). With regard to the full study: Vaccine-arm donors were drawn from COV1001, a multicentre, randomized, double-blind, placebo-controlled phase I-IIa trial of Ad26.COV2.S in healthy adults. Ad26.COV2.S was administered intramuscularly at 5 x 10^10 or 1 x 10^11 viral particles, either as a single shot or as two shots given 56 days apart. TCRbeta repertoire sequencing was used to assess the specificity and breadth of SARS-CoV-2-reactive T cell receptors after Ad26.COV2.S vaccination. A total of 32 samples were included in the TCR-sequenced set, comprising roughly 19 Ad26.COV2.S vaccine recipients, 5 placebo recipients and 8 SARS-CoV-2 convalescent individuals. Trial participants were randomized into five groups of five: low-dose or high-dose Ad26.COV2.S given once or twice, or placebo on both occasions. Blinding of investigators to trial group allocation was maintained during experiments and outcome assessment. Results and caveats for the whole study, not just this receptor: Ad26.COV2.S recipients had higher spike-specific TCR breadth than placebo recipients (P = 0.0014). The authors noted that total T cell responses may have been underestimated by the TCR breadth and depth analyses. Non-spike TCR breadth was comparable between vaccine and placebo recipients, consistent with the vaccine containing only spike. The study was not powered to compare responses between vaccine doses or regimens. Substantial breadth of spike-specific CD8+ and CD4+ T cell responses was reported after vaccination.

CDR1 and CDR2 were assigned from the germline V gene (reference sequence) as LNHDA and SQIVND. The CDR3 sequence holds 16 residues, the cysteine and phenylalanine included. Only the CDR3 portion is preserved as DNA: 48 bases, with reading frame beginning at the first base. V lost 4 bases and J lost 4 bases; the stretch between them is 17 bases long. What the treatment or condition label conveys for this sample: some 20 received Ad26.COV2.S at low or high dose, single or two shots; about 5 received placebo; per-sample allocation not given. Repertoires of vaccine and placebo recipients were sequenced from samples taken on day 63 after the first injection. Between 29 July and 7 August 2020, Cohort 1b enrolled about 27 adults aged 18-55 years at one site in Boston, USA. As a vaccine, Ad26.COV2.S was a replication-incompetent adenovirus type 26 vector that expressed a prefusion-stabilized SARS-CoV-2 spike protein derived from the original Wuhan strain.

TCRbeta CDR3 regions were sequenced with the immunoSEQ Assay. After extraction, genomic DNA underwent amplification by bias-controlled multiplex PCR, followed by high-throughput sequencing. As for the authors' bioinformatics: To quantify the absolute abundance of every unique TCRbeta CDR3 region, sequences were collapsed and filtered. Usable DNA was measured by amplifying reference genes present in all nucleated cells, and TCRbeta template counts were normalized to that usable DNA to estimate T cell fraction. Repertoire TCRs were annotated as SARS-CoV-2-specific by exact matching of V gene, CDR3 amino acid sequence and J gene to a known reactive TCR set. The reference SARS-CoV-2 TCR set was derived from MIRA and filtered for enrichment in COVID-19-positive ImmuneCODE repertoires, a step that removed public or cross-reactive TCRs. Using the MIRA antigens, annotated TCRs were further analysed by specific ORF or by position within an ORF. Breadth was defined as the number of annotated unique rearrangements divided by the total number of unique productive rearrangements, and depth was defined as the summed frequency of the annotated unique rearrangements. Two-sided Wilcoxon rank-sum tests were applied when comparing TCR breadth between groups. TCRdb re-hosts the immuneACCESS table, in-frame sequences only. Its copies lack some clones; in the studies checked, an unresolved V gene accounts for under half of them, and the cause for the rest is not known. V and J calls and clone size are copied from that table; D and trimming were computed from the DNA. In this sample the table shows 320,000 or so clones, 85% to 90% of which occur a single time. The ten most abundant clones make up about 5% of the sample.

Regarding this clone: Its cognate antigen has yet to be identified. Base qualities were left out, and no much larger clone turns up one base away.

This material consisted of peripheral blood, taken in a trial of Ad26.COV2.S vaccine versus placebo. This sequence originates from a person between 18 and 59 years old who received the Ad26.COV2.S COVID-19 vaccine or a placebo. The sequence is built from TRBV19 and TRBJ1-5, and perhaps TRBD1 as D gene, on 5 matching bases. The CDR3 amino acid sequence is: CASSNPARQINQPQHF. The nucleotides are TGTGCCAGTAGTAATCCCGCTCGACAGATTAATCAGCCCCAGCATTTT.